The clone carrying this T cell receptor beta chain was seen ten or more times. Arm-PCR with iRepertoire HTBI primers amplified the CDR3 regions for these TCR beta libraries. TCRdb reprocessed the multiplex PCR reads via MiXCR and lists one record per CDR3 protein. The sample holds under 700,000 distinct CDR3 sequences, 16% seen once. The V and J ends lost 8 bases and 3 bases respectively, with 10 bases between them. The length of the CDR3 is 13 residues. Indicated time point: newly diagnosed GD, antithyroid drugs for less than 3 months. PBMC RNA served as the TCR library source. This entry comes from a study of regulatory T cells in long-lasting Graves disease. The sample also formed part of further work on T cells in Graves' hyperthyroidism and ophthalmopathy.

This material consisted of peripheral blood mononuclear cells (PBMCs), taken at new diagnosis, from a patient treated with antithyroid drugs. The chain uses TRBV12-3 or TRBV12-4 and TRBJ1-4, with a weak D call TRBD1 (6 bases). The sequence derives from a woman in her forties or fifties with Graves disease. CDR3 loop: CASLQGSNEKLFF. The CDR3 DNA reads as TGTGCCAGCTTACAGGGATCTAATGAAAAACTGTTTTTT.